This T cell receptor beta chain was documented in a study of blood T cells in healthy people across ages. General study results and limits: Investigators viewed diversity estimates from one million T cells as underestimates, the study reported. TCR beta diversity, measured per million T cells, fell in a roughly linear way with age.

The J segment lost 7 bases and the V segment lost 5 bases, leaving 10 bases of the junction unmatched. Germline V gene sequence: CDR1 MDHEN, CDR2 SYDVKM. The CDR3 is 15 amino acids. PCR was performed a second time for about 7 to 11 cycles using a sample-barcoded 5' primer and a J-beta primer mix. One entry per CDR3 protein results from TCRdb running MiXCR on the 5' RACE reads. Here the sample spans about 1.5 million distinct CDR3 sequences, less than 45% being singletons. For this clonotype: Its antigen is not known.

This receptor was taken from a woman aged 18-35 years in good health. The V and J genes are TRBV28 and TRBJ2-1; 8 nucleotides align to TRBD2. Sample: blood. The CDR3 loop is CASSGGAGVHNEQFF. CDR3 nucleotide sequence: TGTGCCAGCAGTGGGGGAGCGGGAGTACATAATGAGCAGTTCTTC.